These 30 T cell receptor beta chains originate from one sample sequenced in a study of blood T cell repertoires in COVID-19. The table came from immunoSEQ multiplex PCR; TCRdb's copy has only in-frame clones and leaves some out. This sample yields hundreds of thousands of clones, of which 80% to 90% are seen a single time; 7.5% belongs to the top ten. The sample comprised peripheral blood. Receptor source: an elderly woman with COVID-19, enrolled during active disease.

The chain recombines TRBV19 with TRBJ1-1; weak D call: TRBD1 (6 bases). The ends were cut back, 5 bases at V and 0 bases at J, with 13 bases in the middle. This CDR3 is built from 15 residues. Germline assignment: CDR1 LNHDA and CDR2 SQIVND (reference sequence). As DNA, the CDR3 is TGTGCCAGTAGTCCTCCGGACAGATTGAACACTGAAGCTTTCTTT. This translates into CASSPPDRLNTEAFF.

CDR3 sequence: CASSLSGPETQYF. CDR3 DNA sequence: TGCGCCAGCAGCTTGTCAGGCCCAGAGACCCAGTACTTC. The rearrangement uses TRBV5-1 and TRBJ2-5; D not resolved. Between the trimmed V and J ends, which lost 1 base and 4 bases, there was a span of 8 bases. Germline loops: CDR1 SGHRS, CDR2 YFSETQ. This CDR3 has 13 amino acids.

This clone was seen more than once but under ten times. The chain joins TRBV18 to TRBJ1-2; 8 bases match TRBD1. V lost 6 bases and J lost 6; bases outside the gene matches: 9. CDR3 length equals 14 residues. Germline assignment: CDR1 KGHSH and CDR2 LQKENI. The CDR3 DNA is TGTGCCAGCTCGCGACAGGGGACCGCGGATGGCTACACCTTC. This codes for CASSRQGTADGYTF.

As DNA, the CDR3 is TGTGCCAGCAGCTTGGGAACTAGCGGCTATGGCACAGATACGCAGTATTTT. Translation: CASSLGTSGYGTDTQYF. The chain is built from TRBV5-6 and TRBJ2-3, with 8 bases lining up with TRBD2. The germline gives CDR1 SGHDT, CDR2 YYEEEE. V gave up 0 bases and J gave up 1 base; unmatched junction bases: 7. This CDR3 is 17 amino acids long.

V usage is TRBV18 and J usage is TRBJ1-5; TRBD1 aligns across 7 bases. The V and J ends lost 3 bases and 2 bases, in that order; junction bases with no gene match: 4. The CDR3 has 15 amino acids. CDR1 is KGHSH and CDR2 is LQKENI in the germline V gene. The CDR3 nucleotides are TGTGCCAGCTCACCTCAGGGGGGAGGCAATCAGCCCCAGCATTTT. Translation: CASSPQGGGNQPQHF.

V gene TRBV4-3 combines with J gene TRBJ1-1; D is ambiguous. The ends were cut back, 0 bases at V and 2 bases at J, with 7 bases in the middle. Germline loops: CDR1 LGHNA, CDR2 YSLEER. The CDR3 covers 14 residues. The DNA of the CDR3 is TGCGCCAGCAGCCAAGAACGGTTAAACACTGAAGCTTTCTTT. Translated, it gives CASSQERLNTEAFF.

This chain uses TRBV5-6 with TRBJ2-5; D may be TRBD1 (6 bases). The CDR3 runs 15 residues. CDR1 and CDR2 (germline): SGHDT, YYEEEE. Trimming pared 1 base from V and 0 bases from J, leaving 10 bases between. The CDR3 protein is CASSLQGWYQETQYF. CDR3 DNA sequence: TGTGCCAGCAGCTTGCAGGGGTGGTACCAAGAGACCCAGTACTTC.

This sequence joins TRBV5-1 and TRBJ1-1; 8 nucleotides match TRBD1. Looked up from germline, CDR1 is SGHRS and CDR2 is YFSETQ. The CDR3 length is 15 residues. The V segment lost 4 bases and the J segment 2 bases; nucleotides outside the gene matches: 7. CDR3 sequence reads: CASSIRTGINTEAFF. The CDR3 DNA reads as TGCGCCAGCAGCATAAGGACAGGGATAAACACTGAAGCTTTCTTT.

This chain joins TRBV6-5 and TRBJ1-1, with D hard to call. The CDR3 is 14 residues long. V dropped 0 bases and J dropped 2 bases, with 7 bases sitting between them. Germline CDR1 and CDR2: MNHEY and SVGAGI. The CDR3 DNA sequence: TGTGCCAGCAGTTACTCCCAGAAAAACACTGAAGCTTTCTTT. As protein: CASSYSQKNTEAFF.

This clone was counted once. The CDR3: CASSLEWAGTGELFF. The CDR3 DNA follows: TGCGCCAGCAGCTTGGAGTGGGCAGGGACCGGGGAGCTGTTTTTT. This sequence joins TRBV5-1 and TRBJ2-2; possibly TRBD1 for D (5 bases). Germline loops: CDR1 SGHRS, CDR2 YFSETQ. The CDR3 runs to 15 residues. Trimming shortened V by 0 bases and J by 5 bases, and 11 bases separated the two germline ends.

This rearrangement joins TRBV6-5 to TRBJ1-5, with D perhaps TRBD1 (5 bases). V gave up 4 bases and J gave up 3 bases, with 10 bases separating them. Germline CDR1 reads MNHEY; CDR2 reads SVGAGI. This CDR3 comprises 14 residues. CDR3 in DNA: TGTGCCAGCAGTTCGCGGGGGGTCAATCAGCCCCAGCATTTT. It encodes CASSSRGVNQPQHF.

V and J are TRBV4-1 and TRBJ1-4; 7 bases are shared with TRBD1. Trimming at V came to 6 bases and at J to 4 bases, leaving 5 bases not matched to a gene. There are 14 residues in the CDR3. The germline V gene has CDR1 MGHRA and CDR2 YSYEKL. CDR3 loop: CASSRDRNNEKLFF. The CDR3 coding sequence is TGCGCCAGCAGTAGGGACAGAAATAATGAAAAACTGTTTTTT.

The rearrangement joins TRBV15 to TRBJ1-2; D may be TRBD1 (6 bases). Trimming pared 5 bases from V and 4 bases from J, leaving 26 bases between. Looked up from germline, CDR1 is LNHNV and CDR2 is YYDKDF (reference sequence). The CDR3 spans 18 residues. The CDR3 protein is CATSRGFNTGSGTYGYTF. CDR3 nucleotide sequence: TGTGCCACCAGCCGGGGATTTAACACAGGGTCTGGAACCTATGGCTACACCTTC.

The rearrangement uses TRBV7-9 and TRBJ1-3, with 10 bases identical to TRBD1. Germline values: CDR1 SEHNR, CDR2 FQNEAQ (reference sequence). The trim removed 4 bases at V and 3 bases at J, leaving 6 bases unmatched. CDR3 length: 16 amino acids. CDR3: CASSSDRGLFGNTIYF. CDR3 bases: TGTGCCAGCAGCTCGGACAGGGGGTTATTTGGAAACACCATATATTTT.

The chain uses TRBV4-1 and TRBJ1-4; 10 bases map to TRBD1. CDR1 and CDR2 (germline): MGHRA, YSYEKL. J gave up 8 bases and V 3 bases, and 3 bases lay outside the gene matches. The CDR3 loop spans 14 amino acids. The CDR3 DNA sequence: TGCGCCAGCAGCCAGACAGGGGGCGAAGAAAAACTGTTTTTT. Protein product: CASSQTGGEEKLFF.

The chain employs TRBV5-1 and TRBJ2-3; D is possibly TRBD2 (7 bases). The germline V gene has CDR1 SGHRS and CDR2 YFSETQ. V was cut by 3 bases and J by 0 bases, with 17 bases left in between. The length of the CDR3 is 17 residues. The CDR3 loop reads CASSYRGAGSSTDTQYF. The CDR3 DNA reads TGCGCCAGCAGCTACCGGGGGGCGGGATCTAGCACAGATACGCAGTATTTT.

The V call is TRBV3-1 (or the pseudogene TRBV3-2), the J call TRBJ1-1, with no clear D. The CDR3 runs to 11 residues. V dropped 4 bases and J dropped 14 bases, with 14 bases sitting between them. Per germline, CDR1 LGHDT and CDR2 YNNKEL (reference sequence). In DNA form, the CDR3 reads TGTGCCAGCAGCCTCACTGGGCTCCGCTTCTTT. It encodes CASSLTGLRFF.

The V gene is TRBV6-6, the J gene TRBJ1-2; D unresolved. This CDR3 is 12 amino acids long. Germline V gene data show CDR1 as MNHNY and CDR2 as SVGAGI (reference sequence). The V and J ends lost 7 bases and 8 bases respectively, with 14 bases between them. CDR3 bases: TGTGCCAGCAATACTCCCCCCCAAGGCTACACCTTC. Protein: CASNTPPQGYTF.

The CDR3 region is CASSQEKLFF. The CDR3 bases are TGTGCCAGCAGCCAGGAAAAACTGTTTTTT. The V call is TRBV2, the J call TRBJ1-4; D gene unclear. There are 10 residues in the CDR3. Trimming shortened V by 6 bases and J by 8 bases, and 4 bases separated the two germline ends. Germline V CDR1 and CDR2: SNHLY, FYNNEI.

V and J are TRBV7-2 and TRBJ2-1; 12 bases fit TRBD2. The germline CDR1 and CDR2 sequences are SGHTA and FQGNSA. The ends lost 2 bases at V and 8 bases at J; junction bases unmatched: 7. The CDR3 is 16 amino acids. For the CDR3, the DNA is TGTGCCAGCAGCTTACTTTGGCTAGCGGGGGGGCATGAGCAGTTCTTC. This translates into CASSLLWLAGGHEQFF.

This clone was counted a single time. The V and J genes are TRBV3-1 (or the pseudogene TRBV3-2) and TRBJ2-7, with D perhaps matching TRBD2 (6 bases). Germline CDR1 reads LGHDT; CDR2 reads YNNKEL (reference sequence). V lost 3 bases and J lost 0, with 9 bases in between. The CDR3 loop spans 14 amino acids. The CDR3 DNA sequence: TGTGCCAGCAGCCAGTTCGGGAGCTCCTACGAGCAGTACTTC. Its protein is CASSQFGSSYEQYF.

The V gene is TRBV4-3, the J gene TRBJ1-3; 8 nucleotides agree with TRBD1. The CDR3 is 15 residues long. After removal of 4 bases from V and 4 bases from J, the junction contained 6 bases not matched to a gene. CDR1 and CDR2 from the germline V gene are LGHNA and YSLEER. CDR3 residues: CASSRDRDRGNTIYF. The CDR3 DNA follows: TGCGCCAGCAGCCGGGACCGGGACAGGGGAAACACCATATATTTT.

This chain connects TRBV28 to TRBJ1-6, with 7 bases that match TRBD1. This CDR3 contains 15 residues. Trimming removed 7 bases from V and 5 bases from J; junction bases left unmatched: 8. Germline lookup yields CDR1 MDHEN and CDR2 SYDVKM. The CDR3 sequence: CASNQQGLNNSPLHF. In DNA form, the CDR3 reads TGTGCCAGCAACCAACAGGGGCTAAATAATTCACCCCTCCACTTT.

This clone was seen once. The CDR3 loop reads CASSRQGANTGELFF. The CDR3 bases are TGTGCCAGCAGTAGACAGGGGGCGAACACCGGGGAGCTGTTTTTT. The V and J genes are TRBV6-5 and TRBJ2-2, with 9 bases aligning to TRBD1. Germline trimming cut 5 bases from V and 0 bases from J; bases unmatched to any gene: 1. The CDR3 loop spans 15 amino acids. Germline V CDR1 and CDR2: MNHEY, SVGAGI.

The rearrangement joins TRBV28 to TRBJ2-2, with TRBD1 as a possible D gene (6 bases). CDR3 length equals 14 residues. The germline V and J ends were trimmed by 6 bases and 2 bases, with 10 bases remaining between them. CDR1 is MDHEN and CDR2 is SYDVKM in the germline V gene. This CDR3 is CASRWTANTGELFF. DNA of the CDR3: TGTGCCAGCAGATGGACAGCTAACACCGGGGAGCTGTTTTTT.

The DNA for the CDR3 is TGTGCCAGCAGCTCCGGTCAGGGGGGAATTCATGGCTACACCTTC. This gives the protein CASSSGQGGIHGYTF. This chain joins TRBV7-9 and TRBJ1-2; TRBD1 matches 7 bases. The trim removed 4 bases at V and 6 bases at J, leaving 11 bases unmatched. Per germline, CDR1 SEHNR and CDR2 FQNEAQ (reference sequence). The length of the CDR3 is 15 residues.

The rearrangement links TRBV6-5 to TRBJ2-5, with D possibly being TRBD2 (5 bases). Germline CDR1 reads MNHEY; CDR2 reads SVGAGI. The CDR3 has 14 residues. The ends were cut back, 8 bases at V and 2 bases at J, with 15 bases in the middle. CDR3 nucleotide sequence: TGTGCCAGCCACCGGGGTACAGTTCAAGAGACCCAGTACTTC. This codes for CASHRGTVQETQYF.

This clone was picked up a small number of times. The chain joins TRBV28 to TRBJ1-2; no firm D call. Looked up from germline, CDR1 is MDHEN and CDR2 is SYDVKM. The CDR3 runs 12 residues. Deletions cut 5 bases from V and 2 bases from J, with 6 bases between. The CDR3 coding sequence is TGTGCCAGCAGTACCGAGAACTATGGCTACACCTTC. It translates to CASSTENYGYTF.

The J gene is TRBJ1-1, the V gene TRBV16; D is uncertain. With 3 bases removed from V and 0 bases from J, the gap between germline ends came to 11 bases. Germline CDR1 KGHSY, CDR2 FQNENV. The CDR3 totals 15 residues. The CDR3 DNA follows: TGTGCCAGCAGCCACCTCAAAGCTATGAACACTGAAGCTTTCTTT. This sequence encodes CASSHLKAMNTEAFF.

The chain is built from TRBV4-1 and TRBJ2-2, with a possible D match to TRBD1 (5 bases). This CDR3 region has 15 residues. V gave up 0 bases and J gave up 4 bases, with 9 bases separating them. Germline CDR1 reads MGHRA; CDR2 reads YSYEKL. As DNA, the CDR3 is TGCGCCAGCAGCCAAGACCTTAGGGGCACCGGGGAGCTGTTTTTT. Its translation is CASSQDLRGTGELFF.